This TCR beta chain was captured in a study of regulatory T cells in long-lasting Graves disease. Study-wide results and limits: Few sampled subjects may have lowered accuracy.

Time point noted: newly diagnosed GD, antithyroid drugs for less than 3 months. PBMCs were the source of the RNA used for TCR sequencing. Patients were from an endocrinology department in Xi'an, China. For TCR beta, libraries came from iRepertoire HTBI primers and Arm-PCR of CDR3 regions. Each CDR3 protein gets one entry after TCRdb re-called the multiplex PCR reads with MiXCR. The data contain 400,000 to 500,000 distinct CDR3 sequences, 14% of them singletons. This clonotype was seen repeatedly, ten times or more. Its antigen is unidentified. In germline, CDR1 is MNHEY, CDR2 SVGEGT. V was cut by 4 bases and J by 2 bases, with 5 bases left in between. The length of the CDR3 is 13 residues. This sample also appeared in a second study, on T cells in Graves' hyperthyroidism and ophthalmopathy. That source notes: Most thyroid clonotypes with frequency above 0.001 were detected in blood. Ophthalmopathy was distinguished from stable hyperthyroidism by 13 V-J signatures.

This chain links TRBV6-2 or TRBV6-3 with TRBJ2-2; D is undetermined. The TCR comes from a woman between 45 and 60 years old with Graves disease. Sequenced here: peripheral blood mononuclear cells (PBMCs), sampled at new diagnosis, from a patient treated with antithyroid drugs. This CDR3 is CASSSINTGELFF. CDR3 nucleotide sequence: TGTGCCAGCAGTTCGATAAACACCGGGGAGCTGTTTTTT.